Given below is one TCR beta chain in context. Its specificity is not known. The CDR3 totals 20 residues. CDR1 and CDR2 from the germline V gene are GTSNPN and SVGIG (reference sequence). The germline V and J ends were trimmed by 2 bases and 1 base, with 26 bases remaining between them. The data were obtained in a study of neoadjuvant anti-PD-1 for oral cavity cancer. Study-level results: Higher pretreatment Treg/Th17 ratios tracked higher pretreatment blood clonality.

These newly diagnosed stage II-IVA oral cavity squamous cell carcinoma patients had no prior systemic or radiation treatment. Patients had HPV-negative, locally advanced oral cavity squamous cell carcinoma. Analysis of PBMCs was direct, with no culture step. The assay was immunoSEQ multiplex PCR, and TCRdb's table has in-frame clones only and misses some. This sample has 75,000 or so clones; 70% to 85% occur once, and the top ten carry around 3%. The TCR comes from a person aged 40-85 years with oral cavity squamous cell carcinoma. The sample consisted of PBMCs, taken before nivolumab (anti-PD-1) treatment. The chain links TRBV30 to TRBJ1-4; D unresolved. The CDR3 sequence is CAWSNGYRFVFDGTNEKLFF. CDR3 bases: TGTGCCTGGAGTAACGGGTACAGATTTGTTTTTGATGGAACTAATGAAAAACTGTTTTTT.